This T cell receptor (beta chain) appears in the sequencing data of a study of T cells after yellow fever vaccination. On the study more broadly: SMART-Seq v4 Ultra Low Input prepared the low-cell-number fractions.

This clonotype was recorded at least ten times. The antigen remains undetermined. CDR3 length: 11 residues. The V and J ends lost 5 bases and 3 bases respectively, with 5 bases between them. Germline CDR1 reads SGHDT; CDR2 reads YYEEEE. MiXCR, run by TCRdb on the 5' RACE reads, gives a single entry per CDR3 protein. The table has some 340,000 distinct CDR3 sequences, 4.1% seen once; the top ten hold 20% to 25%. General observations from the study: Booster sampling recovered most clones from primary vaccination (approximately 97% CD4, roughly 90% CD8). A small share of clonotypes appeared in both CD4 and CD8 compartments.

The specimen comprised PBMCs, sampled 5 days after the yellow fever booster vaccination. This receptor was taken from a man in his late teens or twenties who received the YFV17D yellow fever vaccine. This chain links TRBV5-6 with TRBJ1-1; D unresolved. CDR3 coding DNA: TGTGCCAGCAGGAGGGACACTGAAGCTTTCTTT. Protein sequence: CASRRDTEAFF.